This T cell receptor beta chain is from a study of T cells after yellow fever vaccination (dated by TCRdb to about 2019). With respect to the entire study: Libraries from fractions with low cell numbers were prepared with the SMART-Seq v4 Ultra Low Input RNA kit. Bulk TCR alpha and beta repertoires were sequenced longitudinally to track T-cell clones before and after primary and booster YFV17D yellow fever vaccination. Two healthy male donors made up the cohort, one aged 18 to 29 years and the other aged 30 to 40 years. Blood was collected at multiple timepoints before and after primary and secondary immunization, and bulk PBMC replicates and cell subsets were isolated. Study-level results and caveats: A small share of clonotypes occurred in both CD4 and CD8 compartments, likely arising from convergent recombination. Only a couple of donors were included in the study, so the extent to which the findings can be generalized is limited. Compared with the primary T-cell response, the secondary T-cell response was faster but weaker, reaching its peak on day 5 rather than on day 15. Computational filtering was needed because FACS-sorted repertoires could contain abundant contaminating clonotypes from the bulk population. After the booster, most of the clones that had expanded following primary vaccination were detected again (roughly 97% of CD4 and around 87% of CD8), which suggests that memory was broadly maintained.

Via the germline V gene, CDR1 is KGHSH and CDR2 LQKENI. Trimming takes 6 bases from V and 3 bases from J, and the germline ends sit 11 bases apart. Measured from the cysteine to the phenylalanine, the CDR3 is 14 residues long. CDR3 DNA is the only sequence kept; it has 42 bases, read in frame from the first base. Details on this clonotype: No cognate antigen has been identified for it. Base qualities were left out, and no much larger clone turns up one base away.

TCRdb shows the sequencer as Illumina NovaSeq 6000. TCR cDNA was synthesized by 5'RACE template switching, which introduced a universal primer site and unique molecular identifiers. cDNA synthesis was primed from both the TCR alpha and TCR beta constant segments. Library amplification used two PCR steps, and the second PCR step added sample barcodes and sequencing adapters. Sequencing of libraries was performed on Illumina HiSeq 2500 (2x100 bp) or NovaSeq (2x150 bp). The authors processed their data as follows. MIGEC handled demultiplexing of reads and collapsing into UMI consensus sequences, while MiXCR performed V(D)J alignment. Clonotypes responding to the vaccine were identified with edgeR on replicate PBMC samples, with the criteria of FDR below 0.01 and a log2 fold change above 5 up to day 15. Bulk clonotypes were assigned CD4 or CD8 identity according to which sequenced CD4 or CD8 repertoire held them at higher abundance. TCRdb trimmed public reads at Q25 via fastp, called clones via MiXCR and kept in-frame beta chains. Duplicate CDR3 protein sequences are folded into a single record with the most common DNA and genes. The V and J calls here are based on TCRdb, not the publication. Across this sample there are 200,000 to 250,000 distinct CDR3 sequences, with about 3% seen only once. In total, the top ten clones hold approximately 3% of the sample.

The treatment or condition tag for this specimen amounts to: live attenuated yellow fever vaccine strain. A standard Ficoll-Paque protocol was used to isolate PBMCs from peripheral blood. Dynabeads CD4 and CD8 positive selection kits were used to isolate CD4 and CD8 T-cell fractions. TriZol was used to extract RNA from bulk PBMCs, CD4 and CD8 fractions, and dextramer-positive and dextramer-negative fractions. The chain was built from TRBV18 and TRBJ2-2; no D gene can be assigned with confidence. This TCR was sampled from a man aged 18-30 years who received the YFV17D yellow fever vaccine. Source: CD4+ T cells sorted from PBMCs, taken 10 days after the yellow fever booster vaccination. The DNA sequence is TGTGCCAGCTCCGAGACACTTTACACCGGGGAGCTGTTTTTT. The resulting protein is CASSETLYTGELFF.